The 27 T cell receptor beta chains below all came from one sample that was sequenced in a study of T cell repertoires in cytomegalovirus infection. TCRdb redid the calling of the reads with MiXCR, one entry per CDR3 protein. The sample lists some 560,000 distinct CDR3 sequences; 40% were seen once. No antigen is known for these receptors. Sequenced here: cultured PBMCs, sampled from culture after CMV antigen stimulation. All receptors come from a human donor in good health (CMV status not recorded). Some clones in this sample may be carry-over from other donors' samples.

This clonotype was counted only a few times. The rearrangement joins TRBV7-2 to TRBJ2-3; TRBD1 matches 10 bases. V trimming: 4 bases; J trimming: 4 bases; junction bases outside the gene matches: 2. Germline lookup yields CDR1 SGHTA and CDR2 FQGNSA. CDR3 length equals 14 residues. The CDR3, as DNA: TGTGCCAGCAGCTGGGGACAGGGGTCAGATACGCAGTATTTT. This translates into CASSWGQGSDTQYF.

This rearrangement joins TRBV28 to TRBJ1-6; tentative D call: TRBD1 (5 bases). The CDR3 spans 12 residues. Trimming pared 7 bases from V and 7 bases from J, leaving 8 bases between. The germline V gene encodes CDR1 MDHEN and CDR2 SYDVKM. The CDR3 spells CASNWGNSPLHF. Here the CDR3 DNA reads TGTGCCAGCAACTGGGGGAATTCACCCCTCCACTTT.

V and J are TRBV7-9 and TRBJ2-1; 10 bases align to TRBD2. The CDR3 is 17 amino acids. The V segment lost 4 bases and the J segment 0 bases; nucleotides outside the gene matches: 6. CDR1 and CDR2 from the germline V gene are SEHNR and FQNEAQ (reference sequence). This CDR3 is CASSSIRTSGSYNEQFF. For the CDR3, the DNA is TGTGCCAGCAGCTCAATCCGGACTAGCGGCTCCTACAATGAGCAGTTCTTC.

The chain uses TRBV4-2 and TRBJ2-1; 12 bases fit TRBD2. The V gene's germline CDR1 is LGHNA and CDR2 YNFKEQ. With V trimmed by 4 bases and J by 5 bases, 15 bases remained unmatched. The CDR3 runs 19 residues. For the CDR3, the DNA is TGTGCCAGCAGCCGTTCGGTACTAGCGGGGGGCCCGAACAACAATGAGCAGTTCTTC. It encodes CASSRSVLAGGPNNNEQFF.

This chain joins TRBV30 and TRBJ1-2; the D gene is possibly TRBD1 (6 bases). The V gene's germline CDR1 is GTSNPN and CDR2 SVGIG (reference sequence). V dropped 7 bases and J dropped 3 bases, with 15 bases sitting between them. This CDR3 is 13 amino acids long. CDR3 DNA: TGTGCCTTCTCCCGGGGGGCATACTATGGCTACACCTTC. Translation gives CAFSRGAYYGYTF. The entire variable domain, with the rest obtained from reference TRBV30 and TRBJ1-2, is as follows: SQTIHQWPATLVQPVGSPLSLECTVEGTSNPNLYWYRQAAGRGLQLLFYSVGIGQISSEVPQNLSASRPQDRQFILSSKKLLLSDSGFYLCAFSRGAYYGYTFGSGTRLTVV.

The rearrangement joins TRBV23-1 to TRBJ2-3; D is perhaps TRBD1 or TRBD2 (5 bases each). TRBV23-1 is noted as an ORF with a role that remains uncertain. The CDR3 sequence is 16 residues long. Trimming stripped 6 bases from V and 1 base from J, with 17 bases between. In DNA form, the CDR3 reads TGCGCCAGCAGCCCGGGACCCACGTTGTGCACAGATACGCAGTATTTT. It yields the protein CASSPGPTLCTDTQYF.

This clonotype occurred a few times. The chain is built from TRBV2 and TRBJ2-7, with unresolved D. The ends were cut back, 3 bases at V and 2 bases at J, with 5 bases in the middle. The CDR3 length is 12 residues. Germline loops: CDR1 SNHLY, CDR2 FYNNEI. CDR3 nucleotides: TGTGCCAGCAGTGACTCAACCTACGAGCAGTACTTC. Translating gives CASSDSTYEQYF.

The chain links TRBV7-9 to TRBJ2-2; TRBD1 is a possible D gene (6 bases). The CDR3 is 17 amino acids. V was clipped by 5 bases and J by 4 bases, with 20 bases between them. Germline V gene sequence: CDR1 SEHNR, CDR2 FQNEAQ (reference sequence). The CDR3 DNA follows: TGTGCCAGCAGCCATTCCACCAGGGGATGGTTCACCGGGGAGCTGTTTTTT. Translated: CASSHSTRGWFTGELFF.

This clonotype occurred a few times. The chain joins TRBV7-2 to TRBJ1-5; no clear D. Trimming removed 4 bases from V and 6 bases from J, with 16 bases in between. Germline lookup yields CDR1 SGHTA and CDR2 FQGNSA. CDR3 length: 15 amino acids. The CDR3 here is CASSSGGIRGQPQHF. The CDR3 bases are TGTGCCAGCAGCTCCGGAGGTATTCGGGGTCAGCCCCAGCATTTT.

In its sample, this clonotype was seen many times. The chain recombines TRBV7-2 with TRBJ2-5; no definite D call. The CDR3 runs 14 residues. With 0 bases removed from V and 1 base from J, the gap between germline ends came to 6 bases. Germline V gene lookup returns CDR1 SGHTA and CDR2 FQGNSA. The CDR3 DNA is TGTGCCAGCAGCTTAGCTGCTGCCCAAGAGACCCAGTACTTC. It encodes CASSLAAAQETQYF.

This clonotype was recorded many times. The gene calls are TRBV7-2 and TRBJ1-5, with a weak D call TRBD1 (5 bases). CDR1 SGHTA and CDR2 FQGNSA come from the germline V gene. The CDR3 spans 14 residues. The ends were cut back, 0 bases at V and 3 bases at J, with 6 bases in the middle. Here the CDR3 reads CASSLAGTNQPQHF. DNA of the CDR3: TGTGCCAGCAGCTTAGCGGGGACCAATCAGCCCCAGCATTTT.

V and J are TRBV7-9 and TRBJ2-1; D uncertain. V dropped 6 bases and J dropped 0 bases, with 12 bases sitting between them. CDR3 length equals 15 residues. Germline assignment: CDR1 SEHNR and CDR2 FQNEAQ (reference sequence). This CDR3 reads CASRLDGSSYNEQFF. The DNA of the CDR3 is TGTGCCAGCAGACTCGACGGAAGCTCCTACAATGAGCAGTTCTTC. The complete variable domain, with remaining parts taken from reference TRBV7-9 and TRBJ2-1, reads DTGVSQNPRHKITKRGQNVTFRCDPISEHNRLYWYRQTLGQGPEFLTYFQNEAQLEKSRLLSDRFSAERPKGSFSTLEIQRTEQGDSAMYLCASRLDGSSYNEQFFGPGTRLTVL.

The V and J genes are TRBV24-1 and TRBJ1-5, with D possibly matching TRBD1 (6 bases). Trimming removed 7 bases at V and 0 bases at J, with 12 bases between. The length of the CDR3 is 15 residues. Germline V CDR1 and CDR2: KGHDR, SFDVKD. The CDR3 here is CATSVGGYSNQPQHF. The DNA for the CDR3 is TGTGCCACCAGCGTCGGGGGCTATAGCAATCAGCCCCAGCATTTT.

The chain combines TRBV7-9 with TRBJ2-1, with TRBD1 matching 10 bases. Germline lookup yields CDR1 SEHNR and CDR2 FQNEAQ (reference sequence). CDR3 length equals 14 residues. V lost 3 bases and J lost 5; bases outside the gene matches: 1. CDR3 loop: CASSLGQGNNEQFF. CDR3 bases: TGTGCCAGCAGCTTGGGACAGGGGAACAATGAGCAGTTCTTC.

The CDR3 reads CASSQDVAGRDEQYF. In DNA, the CDR3 is TGCGCCAGCAGCCAAGATGTAGCGGGGAGGGACGAGCAGTACTTC. The J gene is TRBJ2-7, the V gene TRBV4-3; 8 bases map to TRBD2. The germline CDR1 and CDR2 sequences are LGHNA and YSLEER. V dropped 0 bases and J dropped 5; count of bases not matched to a gene: 6. The CDR3 length is 15 residues.

This clonotype was seen a handful of times. The V and J genes are TRBV7-2 and TRBJ2-3; D unclear. The CDR3 is made up of 16 amino acids. The germline V and J ends were trimmed by 3 bases and 0 bases, with 13 bases remaining between them. CDR1 is SGHTA, CDR2 FQGNSA, per germline. As DNA, the CDR3 is TGTGCCAGCAGCTTCTTGATCCGTCTCAGCACAGATACGCAGTATTTT. Protein: CASSFLIRLSTDTQYF.

The chain combines TRBV5-1 with TRBJ1-2; D ambiguous. This CDR3 spans 14 amino acids. Germline CDR1 reads SGHRS; CDR2 reads YFSETQ. The V and J ends lost 0 bases and 5 bases respectively, with 11 bases between them. CDR3 sequence reads: CASSLATGFYGYTF. In DNA, the CDR3 is TGCGCCAGCAGCTTGGCGACGGGTTTTTATGGCTACACCTTC.

V gene TRBV12-3 or TRBV12-4 combines with J gene TRBJ1-2; no firm D call. V gave up 6 bases and J gave up 1 base, with 12 bases separating them. The CDR3 length is 14 residues. The CDR3 bases are TGTGCCAGCAGAGAAAATGCACTTAACTATGGCTACACCTTC. It yields the protein CASRENALNYGYTF.

The genes are TRBV4-3 and TRBJ1-2; TRBD1 might be the D (5 bases). The ends were cut back, 1 base at V and 3 bases at J, with 12 bases in the middle. The germline V gene has CDR1 LGHNA and CDR2 YSLEER. The CDR3 spans 15 residues. The CDR3 protein is CASSQGQGGYYGYTF. CDR3 sequence (DNA): TGCGCCAGCAGCCAAGGGCAGGGAGGTTACTATGGCTACACCTTC.

This clonotype came up a few times. The chain uses TRBV7-2 and TRBJ2-3; 9 bases align to TRBD1. The CDR3 has 14 amino acids. V dropped 3 bases and J dropped 4; count of bases not matched to a gene: 2. Germline V CDR1 and CDR2: SGHTA, FQGNSA. CDR3 in amino acids: CASSFTGGADTQYF. For the CDR3, the DNA is TGTGCCAGCAGCTTTACAGGGGGCGCAGATACGCAGTATTTT.

The sample holds a few counts of this clonotype. V and J are TRBV5-4 and TRBJ1-2; D unclear. The CDR3 is 17 amino acids. Germline assignment: CDR1 SGHNT and CDR2 YYREEE (reference sequence). The V and J ends lost 4 bases and 4 bases respectively, with 23 bases between them. The CDR3 protein is CASSPRSARTDPYGYTF. DNA of the CDR3: TGTGCCAGCAGCCCGAGGTCAGCAAGAACGGATCCCTATGGCTACACCTTC.

The chain joins TRBV18 to TRBJ1-6, with a possible D match to TRBD1 (5 bases). The V gene's germline CDR1 is KGHSH and CDR2 LQKENI. The CDR3 has 14 residues. V lost 4 bases to trimming and J lost 8 bases, with 12 bases between them. The CDR3 loop reads CASSRLGVDSPLHF. The CDR3 bases are TGTGCCAGCTCACGATTGGGGGTTGATTCACCCCTCCACTTT.

In this sample, this clonotype turned up a few times. The chain uses TRBV4-1 and TRBJ1-2; D gene uncertain. Trimming shortened V by 3 bases and J by 5 bases, and 16 bases separated the two germline ends. This CDR3 region has 15 residues. Germline V lookup: CDR1 MGHRA, CDR2 YSYEKL. The CDR3 region has the DNA TGCGCCAGCAGCCACCCCACCGTCCGGACTTATGGCTACACCTTC. It specifies CASSHPTVRTYGYTF.

Only one count was recorded for this clonotype. The genes are TRBV18 and TRBJ1-2, with 8 bases identical to TRBD1. The CDR3 is 15 residues long. Germline lookup yields CDR1 KGHSH and CDR2 LQKENI. V lost 2 bases to trimming and J lost 7 bases; unmatched junction nucleotides: 9. The CDR3 reads CASSPVGQGLGGYTF. The CDR3 coding sequence is TGTGCCAGCTCACCAGTAGGACAGGGCCTCGGTGGCTACACCTTC.

The table lists this clonotype with a few counts. The V gene is TRBV27, the J gene TRBJ1-5; 7 bases match TRBD1. Germline V lookup: CDR1 MNHEY, CDR2 SMNVEV (reference sequence). Trimming took 5 bases from V and 5 from J; bases not matched to a gene: 9. This CDR3 is built from 15 residues. The CDR3 region is CASSPETGWDQPQHF. The CDR3 region has the DNA TGTGCCAGCAGTCCAGAGACAGGGTGGGATCAGCCCCAGCATTTT.

As for this clonotype: Because the CDR3 is missing its conserved closing phenylalanine or tryptophan, this is likely a read error. V usage is TRBV19 and J usage is TRBJ2-7; D is possibly TRBD2 (6 bases). The CDR3 has 14 residues. Trimming removed 7 bases at V and 0 bases at J, with 13 bases between. Germline V gene sequence: CDR1 LNHDA, CDR2 SQIVND (reference sequence). The CDR3 sequence: CASKIAVSSYEQYI. The CDR3 DNA reads TGTGCCAGTAAAATAGCGGTAAGCTCCTACGAGCAGTACATC.

This clonotype has a handful of counts. The V and J genes are TRBV5-5 and TRBJ2-1; tentative D call: TRBD1 (5 bases). The CDR3 runs 18 residues. Trimming stripped 2 bases from V and 1 base from J, with 19 bases between. Per germline, CDR1 SGHKS and CDR2 YYEKEE (reference sequence). The CDR3 here is CASSFPSRTSWSYNEQFF. The CDR3 nucleotides are TGTGCCAGCAGCTTCCCATCGCGGACATCCTGGTCCTACAATGAGCAGTTCTTC.